This TCR beta chain was obtained from a study of T cell responses to AZD1222 COVID-19 vaccine. Findings and limits, study-wide: Donors were chiefly white British, with a greater number of females, and clonal diversity was perhaps underestimated. Only 5 to 7 individuals given AZD1222 were seropositive at baseline.

Profiling relied on immunoSEQ multiplex PCR, and the TCRdb table lists in-frame clones only, not all of them. The sample yields 95,000 to 110,000 clones, under 95% seen once. This clone appeared once. What it recognizes is unknown. Trimming took 5 bases from V and 3 from J; bases not matched to a gene: 4. CDR3 size: 14 residues. Germline-derived CDR1 and CDR2 are SGHAT and FQNNGV. The clonotype originates from an adult who received the AZD1222 COVID-19 vaccine. Specimen: peripheral blood, collected 28 days after the second AZD1222 dose. The chain has TRBV11-2 and TRBJ2-7, with 10 bases aligning to TRBD2. The CDR3 sequence is CASSPGTSVYEQYF. CDR3 in DNA: TGTGCCAGCAGCCCCGGGACTAGCGTCTACGAGCAGTACTTC.